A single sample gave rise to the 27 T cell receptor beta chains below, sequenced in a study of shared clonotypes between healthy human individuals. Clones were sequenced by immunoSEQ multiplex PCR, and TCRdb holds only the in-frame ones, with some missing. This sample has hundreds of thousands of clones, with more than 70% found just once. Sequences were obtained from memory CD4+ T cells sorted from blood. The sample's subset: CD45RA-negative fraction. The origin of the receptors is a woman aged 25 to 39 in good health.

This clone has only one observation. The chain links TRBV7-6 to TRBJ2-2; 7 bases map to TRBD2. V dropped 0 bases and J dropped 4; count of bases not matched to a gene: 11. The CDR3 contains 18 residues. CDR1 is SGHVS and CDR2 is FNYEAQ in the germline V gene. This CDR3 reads CASSLAGVSSGTTGELFF. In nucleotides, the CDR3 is TGTGCCAGCAGCTTAGCCGGGGTATCAAGCGGGACCACCGGGGAGCTGTTTTTT.

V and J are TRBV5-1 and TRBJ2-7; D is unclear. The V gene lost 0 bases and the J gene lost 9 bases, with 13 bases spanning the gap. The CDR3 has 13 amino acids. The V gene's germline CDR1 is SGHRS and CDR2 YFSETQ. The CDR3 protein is CASSLDSGTGQYF. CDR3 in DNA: TGCGCCAGCAGCTTGGACAGTGGAACCGGGCAGTACTTC.

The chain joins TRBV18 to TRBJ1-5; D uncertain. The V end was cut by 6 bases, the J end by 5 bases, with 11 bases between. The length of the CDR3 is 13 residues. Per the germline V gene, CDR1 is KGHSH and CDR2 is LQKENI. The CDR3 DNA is TGTGCCAGCTCGTTTGGTTCGGATCAGCCCCAGCATTTT. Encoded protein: CASSFGSDQPQHF.

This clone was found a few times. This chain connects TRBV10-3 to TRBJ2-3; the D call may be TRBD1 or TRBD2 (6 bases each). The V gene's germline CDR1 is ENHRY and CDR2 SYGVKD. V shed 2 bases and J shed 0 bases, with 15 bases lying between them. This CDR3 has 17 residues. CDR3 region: CAISEAGRGLSTDTQYF. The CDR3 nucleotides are TGTGCCATCAGTGAGGCGGGTCGGGGGCTCAGCACAGATACGCAGTATTTT.

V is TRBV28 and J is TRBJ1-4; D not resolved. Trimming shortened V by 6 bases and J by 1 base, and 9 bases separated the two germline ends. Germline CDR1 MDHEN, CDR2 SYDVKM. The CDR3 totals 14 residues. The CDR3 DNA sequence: TGTGCCAGCAGCTGGGGAGGAACTAATGAAAAACTGTTTTTT. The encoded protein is CASSWGGTNEKLFF.

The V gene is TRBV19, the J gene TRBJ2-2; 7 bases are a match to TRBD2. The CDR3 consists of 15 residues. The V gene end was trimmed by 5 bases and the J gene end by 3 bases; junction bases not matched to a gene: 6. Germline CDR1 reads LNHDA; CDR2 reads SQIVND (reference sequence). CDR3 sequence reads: CASSWLADYTGELFF. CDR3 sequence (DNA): TGTGCCAGTAGTTGGCTAGCGGACTACACCGGGGAGCTGTTTTTT. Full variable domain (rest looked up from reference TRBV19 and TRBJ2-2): DGGITQSPKYLFRKEGQNVTLSCEQNLNHDAMYWYRQDPGQGLRLIYYSQIVNDFQKGDIAEGYSVSREKKESFPLTVTSAQKNPTAFYLCASSWLADYTGELFFGEGSRLTVL.

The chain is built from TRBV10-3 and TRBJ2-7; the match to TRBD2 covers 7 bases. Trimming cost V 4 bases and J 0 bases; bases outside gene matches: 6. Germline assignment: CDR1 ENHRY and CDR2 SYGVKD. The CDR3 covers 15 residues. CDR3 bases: TGTGCCATCAGTGGTCCCGGGACTACCTCCTACGAGCAGTACTTC. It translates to CAISGPGTTSYEQYF.

CDR3 sequence reads: CASSLGDREKTEAFF. Written as DNA, the CDR3 is TGTGCCAGCAGCTTAGGGGACAGGGAAAAGACTGAAGCTTTCTTT. The chain uses TRBV7-9 and TRBJ1-1; 9 bases are a match to TRBD1. CDR3 size: 15 residues. CDR1 is SEHNR, CDR2 FQNEAQ, per germline (reference sequence). V gave up 1 base and J gave up 5 bases; unmatched junction bases: 5.

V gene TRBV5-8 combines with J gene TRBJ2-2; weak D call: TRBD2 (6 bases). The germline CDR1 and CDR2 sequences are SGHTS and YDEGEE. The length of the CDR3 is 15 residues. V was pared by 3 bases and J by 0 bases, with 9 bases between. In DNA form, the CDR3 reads TGTGCCAGCAGCTCATGGGGGGCGAACACCGGGGAGCTGTTTTTT. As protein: CASSSWGANTGELFF.

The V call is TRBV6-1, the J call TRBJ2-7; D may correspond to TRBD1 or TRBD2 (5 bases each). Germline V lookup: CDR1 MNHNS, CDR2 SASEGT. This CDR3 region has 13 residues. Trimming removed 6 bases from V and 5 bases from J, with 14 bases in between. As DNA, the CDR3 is TGTGCCAGCAGCCGGACAAGGGGACACGAGCAGTACTTC. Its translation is CASSRTRGHEQYF.

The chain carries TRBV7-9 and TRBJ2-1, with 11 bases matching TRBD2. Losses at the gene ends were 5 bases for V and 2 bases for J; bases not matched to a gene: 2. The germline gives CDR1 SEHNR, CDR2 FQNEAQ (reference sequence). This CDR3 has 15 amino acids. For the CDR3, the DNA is TGTGCCAGCAGCGTGGGACTAGCGGCCTACAATGAGCAGTTCTTC. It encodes CASSVGLAAYNEQFF.

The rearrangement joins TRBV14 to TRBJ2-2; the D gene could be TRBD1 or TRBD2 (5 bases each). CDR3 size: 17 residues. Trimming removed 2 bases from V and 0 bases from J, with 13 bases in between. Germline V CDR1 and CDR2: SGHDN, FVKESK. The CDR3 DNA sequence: TGTGCCAGCAGCCAAAGCGGAAGGGGCGCGAACACCGGGGAGCTGTTTTTT. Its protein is CASSQSGRGANTGELFF.

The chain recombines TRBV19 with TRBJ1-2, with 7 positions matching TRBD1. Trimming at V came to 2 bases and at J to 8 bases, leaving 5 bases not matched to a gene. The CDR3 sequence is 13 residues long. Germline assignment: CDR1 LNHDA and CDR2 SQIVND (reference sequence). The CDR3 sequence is CASSITNRGGYTF. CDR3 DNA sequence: TGTGCCAGTAGTATAACAAACAGGGGAGGCTACACCTTC.

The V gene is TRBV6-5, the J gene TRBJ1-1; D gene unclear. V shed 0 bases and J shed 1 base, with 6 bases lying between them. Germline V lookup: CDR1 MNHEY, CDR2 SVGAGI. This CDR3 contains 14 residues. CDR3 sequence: CASSYSGRNTEAFF. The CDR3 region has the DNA TGTGCCAGCAGTTACTCCGGGAGGAACACTGAAGCTTTCTTT.

For the CDR3, the DNA is TGTGCCAGCAGCCCATGGACAGGGCACATGAACACTGAAGCTTTCTTT. Its translation: CASSPWTGHMNTEAFF. This chain joins TRBV11-2 and TRBJ1-1, with 8 bases matching TRBD1. Germline V CDR1 and CDR2: SGHAT, FQNNGV. The CDR3 is 16 amino acids. Losses at the gene ends were 5 bases for V and 0 bases for J; bases not matched to a gene: 8. Looking up the rest from reference TRBV11-2 and TRBJ1-1 gives the full variable domain: EAGVAQSPRYKIIEKRQSVAFWCNPISGHATLYWYQQILGQGPKLLIQFQNNGVVDDSQLPKDRFSAERLKGVDSTLKIQPAKLEDSAVYLCASSPWTGHMNTEAFFGQGTRLTVV.

In nucleotides, the CDR3 is TGTGCCAGCGGACTAGCGGGAGGGGGCGGAGAGACCCAGTACTTC. Protein product: CASGLAGGGGETQYF. The chain joins TRBV11-2 to TRBJ2-5, with 15 positions matching TRBD2. Germline V CDR1 and CDR2: SGHAT, FQNNGV. V was clipped by 8 bases and J by 4 bases; unmatched bases: 5. The CDR3 has 15 residues.

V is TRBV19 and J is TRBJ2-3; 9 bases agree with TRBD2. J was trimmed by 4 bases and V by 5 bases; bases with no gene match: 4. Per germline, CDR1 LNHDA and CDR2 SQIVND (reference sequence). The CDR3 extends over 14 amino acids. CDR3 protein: CASSASGIPDTQYF. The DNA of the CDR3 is TGTGCCAGTAGTGCTAGCGGGATCCCAGATACGCAGTATTTT.

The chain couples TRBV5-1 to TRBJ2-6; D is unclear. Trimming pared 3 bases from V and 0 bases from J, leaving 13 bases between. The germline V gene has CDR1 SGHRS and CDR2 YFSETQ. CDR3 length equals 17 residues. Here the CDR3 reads CASSYRTEFSGANVLTF. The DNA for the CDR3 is TGCGCCAGCAGCTATCGGACCGAGTTCTCTGGGGCCAACGTCCTGACTTTC. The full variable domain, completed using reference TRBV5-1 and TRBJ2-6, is KAGVTQTPRYLIKTRGQQVTLSCSPISGHRSVSWYQQTPGQGLQFLFEYFSETQRNKGNFPGRFSGRQFSNSRSEMNVSTLELGDSALYLCASSYRTEFSGANVLTFGAGSRLTVL.

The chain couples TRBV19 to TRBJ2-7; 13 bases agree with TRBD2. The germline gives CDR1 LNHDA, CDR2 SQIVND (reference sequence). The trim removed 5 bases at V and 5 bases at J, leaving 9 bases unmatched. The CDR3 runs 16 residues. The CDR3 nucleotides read TGTGCCAGTAGTGCTCCCCCGGGACTAGCGGGAAACGAGCAGTACTTC. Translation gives CASSAPPGLAGNEQYF.

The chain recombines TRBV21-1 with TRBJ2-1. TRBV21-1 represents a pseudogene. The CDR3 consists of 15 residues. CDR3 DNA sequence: TGTGCCAGCAGTACGCTACACCATTCCGACAATGAGCAGTTCTTC. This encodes CASSTLHHSDNEQFF.

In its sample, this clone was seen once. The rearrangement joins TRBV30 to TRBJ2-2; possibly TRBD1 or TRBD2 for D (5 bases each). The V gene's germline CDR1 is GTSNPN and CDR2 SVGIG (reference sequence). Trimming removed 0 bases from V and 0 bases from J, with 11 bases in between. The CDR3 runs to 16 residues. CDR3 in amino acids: CAWSVVGVANTGELFF. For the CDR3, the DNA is TGTGCCTGGAGTGTAGTGGGGGTCGCGAACACCGGGGAGCTGTTTTTT.

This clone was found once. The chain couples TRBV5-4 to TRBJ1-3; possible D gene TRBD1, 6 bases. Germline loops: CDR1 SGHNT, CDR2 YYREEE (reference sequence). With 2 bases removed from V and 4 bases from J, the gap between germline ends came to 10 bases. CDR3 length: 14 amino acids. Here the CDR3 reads CASSFDRTGNTIYF. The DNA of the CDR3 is TGTGCCAGCAGCTTCGACAGGACAGGAAACACCATATATTTT. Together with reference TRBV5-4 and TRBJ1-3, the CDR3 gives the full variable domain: ETGVTQSPTHLIKTRGQQVTLRCSSQSGHNTVSWYQQALGQGPQFIFQYYREEENGRGNFPPRFSGLQFPNYSSELNVNALELDDSALYLCASSFDRTGNTIYFGEGSWLTVV.

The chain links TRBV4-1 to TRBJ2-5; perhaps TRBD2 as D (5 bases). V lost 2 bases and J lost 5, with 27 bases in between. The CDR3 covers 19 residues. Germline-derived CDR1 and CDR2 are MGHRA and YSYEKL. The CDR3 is CASSQWAGLGDSVRETQYF. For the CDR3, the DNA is TGCGCCAGCAGCCAATGGGCCGGACTGGGCGATTCGGTTCGGGAGACCCAGTACTTC.

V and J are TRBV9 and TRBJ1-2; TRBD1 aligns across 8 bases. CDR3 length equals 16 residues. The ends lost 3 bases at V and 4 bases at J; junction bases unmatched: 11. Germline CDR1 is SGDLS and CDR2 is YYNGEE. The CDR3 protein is CASSGRETGGSYGYTF. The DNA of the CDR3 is TGTGCCAGCAGCGGCCGCGAAACAGGGGGATCCTATGGCTACACCTTC.

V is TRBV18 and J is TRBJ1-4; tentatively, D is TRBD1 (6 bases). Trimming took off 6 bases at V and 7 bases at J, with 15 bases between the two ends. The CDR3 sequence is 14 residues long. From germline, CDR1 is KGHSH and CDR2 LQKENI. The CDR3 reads CASSLDRYTEKLFF. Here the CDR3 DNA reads TGTGCCAGCTCGCTCGACAGGTATACTGAAAAACTGTTTTTT. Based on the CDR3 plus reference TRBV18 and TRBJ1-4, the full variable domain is NAGVMQNPRHLVRRRGQEARLRCSPMKGHSHVYWYRQLPEEGLKFMVYLQKENIIDESGMPKERFSAEFPKEGPSILRIQQVVRGDSAAYFCASSLDRYTEKLFFGSGTQLSVL.

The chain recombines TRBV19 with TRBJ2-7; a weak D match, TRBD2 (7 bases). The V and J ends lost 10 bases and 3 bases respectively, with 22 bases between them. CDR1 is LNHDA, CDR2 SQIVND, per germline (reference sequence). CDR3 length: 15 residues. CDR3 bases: TGTGCCACCACAACGGGGGCGGGAGCTGGCTACGAGCAGTACTTC. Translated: CATTTGAGAGYEQYF.

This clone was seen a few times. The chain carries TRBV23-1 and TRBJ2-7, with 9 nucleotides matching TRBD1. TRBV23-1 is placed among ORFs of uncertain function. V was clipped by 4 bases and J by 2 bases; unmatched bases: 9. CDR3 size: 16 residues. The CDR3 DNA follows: TGCGCCAGCAGTCGCACCACCGGGACAGGGACCTACGAGCAGTACTTC. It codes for CASSRTTGTGTYEQYF.